A single sample gave rise to the 24 T cell receptor beta chains below, sequenced in a study of identical twins. One entry per CDR3 protein results from TCRdb running MiXCR on the 5' RACE reads. The sample has 350,000 to 450,000 distinct CDR3 sequences; around 20% are singletons. The sequenced sample consisted of naive T cells sorted from blood. Source of these receptors: a man in his forties or fifties in good health.

This clonotype showed up many times. The V call is TRBV18, the J call TRBJ1-1; TRBD1 agrees at 7 bases. The junction had 9 bases not matched to a gene; V was cut back by 0 bases and J by 5 bases. The germline gives CDR1 KGHSH, CDR2 LQKENI. The CDR3 length is 16 residues. CDR3 sequence: CASSPPMGTAETEAFF. The CDR3, as DNA: TGTGCCAGCTCACCACCCATGGGGACAGCCGAAACTGAAGCTTTCTTT. The whole variable domain, remainder taken from reference TRBV18 and TRBJ1-1, is NAGVMQNPRHLVRRRGQEARLRCSPMKGHSHVYWYRQLPEEGLKFMVYLQKENIIDESGMPKERFSAEFPKEGPSILRIQQVVRGDSAAYFCASSPPMGTAETEAFFGQGTRLTVV.

This chain links TRBV6-5 with TRBJ2-7; 12 bases are a match to TRBD1. CDR3 length equals 16 residues. The V gene end was trimmed by 1 base and the J gene end by 5 bases; junction bases not matched to a gene: 6. The germline V gene has CDR1 MNHEY and CDR2 SVGAGI. CDR3 loop: CASSYFPGTGGDEQYF. DNA for the CDR3: TGTGCCAGCAGTTACTTTCCCGGGACAGGGGGCGACGAGCAGTACTTC.

The chain links TRBV6-2 or TRBV6-3 to TRBJ2-5; tentatively, D is TRBD2 (5 bases). The V gene lost 7 bases and the J gene lost 1 base, with 10 bases spanning the gap. This CDR3 is built from 13 residues. CDR1 is MNHEY, CDR2 SVGEGT, per germline. The CDR3 region has the DNA TGTGCCAGCAAGGGTGGAGGCCAAGAGACCCAGTACTTC. Translated, it gives CASKGGGQETQYF.

This clonotype was picked up a small number of times. V and J are TRBV9 and TRBJ1-6; D is unclear. Germline V CDR1 and CDR2: SGDLS, YYNGEE. Trimming stripped 0 bases from V and 10 bases from J, with 17 bases between. This CDR3 region has 16 residues. The CDR3 sequence is CASSVEEGPIWSPLHF. The CDR3 nucleotides read TGTGCCAGCAGCGTAGAAGAAGGACCTATCTGGTCACCCCTCCACTTT.

The chain carries TRBV7-2 and TRBJ2-7; 8 nucleotides line up with TRBD2. Germline CDR1 is SGHTA and CDR2 is FQGNSA. The CDR3 covers 16 residues. Unmatched junction bases numbered 9, after V lost 1 base and J lost 4 bases. CDR3 DNA: TGTGCCAGCAGCTTAGGCCCCCGGGGGGGGATGTACGAGCAGTACTTC. Residues: CASSLGPRGGMYEQYF.

The chain uses TRBV5-4 and TRBJ1-1, with TRBD1 as a possible D gene (5 bases). Germline V lookup: CDR1 SGHNT, CDR2 YYREEE (reference sequence). Trimming stripped 4 bases from V and 0 bases from J, with 13 bases between. The CDR3 is 15 residues long. The CDR3: CASSGHSTLNTEAFF. The CDR3, as DNA: TGTGCCAGCAGCGGACACAGTACCCTGAACACTGAAGCTTTCTTT.

The chain couples TRBV5-6 to TRBJ2-1, with D possibly TRBD2 on 6 matching bases. Trimming pared 1 base from V and 2 bases from J, leaving 10 bases between. Germline V lookup: CDR1 SGHDT, CDR2 YYEEEE. CDR3 size: 15 residues. CDR3 residues: CASSLWEVTYNEQFF. As DNA, the CDR3 is TGTGCCAGCAGCTTGTGGGAGGTCACCTACAATGAGCAGTTCTTC.

Many counts were recorded for this clonotype. The chain carries TRBV28 and TRBJ2-5, with 7 bases aligning to TRBD1. This CDR3 comprises 14 residues. V lost 4 bases and J lost 5; bases outside the gene matches: 7. The V gene's germline CDR1 is MDHEN and CDR2 SYDVKM. The CDR3 is CASSSLTGLETQYF. The DNA of the CDR3 is TGTGCCAGCAGTTCGCTGACAGGGTTGGAGACCCAGTACTTC.

This clonotype appeared many times. The rearrangement links TRBV20-1 to TRBJ2-5, with 11 nucleotides matching TRBD1. In germline, CDR1 is DFQATT, CDR2 SNEGSKA (reference sequence). Germline trimming cut 6 bases from V and 6 bases from J; bases unmatched to any gene: 18. The CDR3 loop spans 17 amino acids. CDR3 region: CSAVNFWTGGLSQTQYF. In DNA, the CDR3 is TGCAGTGCGGTAAACTTTTGGACAGGGGGCTTATCGCAGACCCAGTACTTC.

This clonotype was detected a few times. The chain combines TRBV5-4 with TRBJ2-3; TRBD1 matches at 8 bases. J was trimmed by 8 bases and V by 6 bases; bases with no gene match: 14. The CDR3 extends over 15 amino acids. Germline values: CDR1 SGHNT, CDR2 YYREEE (reference sequence). The DNA of the CDR3 is TGTGCCAGCACAGGGGGCGTTGGGGCAGTGGGTACGCAGTATTTT. The encoded protein is CASTGGVGAVGTQYF.

In its sample, this clonotype was seen once. This rearrangement joins TRBV20-1 to TRBJ1-2, with a weak D call TRBD1 (5 bases). Germline CDR1 DFQATT, CDR2 SNEGSKA (reference sequence). The CDR3 spans 14 residues. V lost 1 base and J 3 bases, leaving 12 bases between the germline ends. CDR3 protein: CSARAGAGDYGYTF. CDR3 coding DNA: TGCAGTGCTAGAGCCGGGGCAGGAGACTATGGCTACACCTTC.

V gene TRBV5-5 combines with J gene TRBJ1-5; no reliable D call. CDR3 length equals 12 residues. With 3 bases removed from V and 6 bases from J, the gap between germline ends came to 7 bases. Germline V gives CDR1 SGHKS, CDR2 YYEKEE (reference sequence). CDR3 nucleotides: TGTGCCAGCAGCTCCGGAGGTCAGCCCCAGCATTTT. This codes for CASSSGGQPQHF.

J is TRBJ1-2 and V is TRBV12-3 or TRBV12-4; 8 nucleotides align to TRBD1. V shed 5 bases and J 2 bases; nucleotides not matched to a gene: 10. There are 16 residues in the CDR3. Written as DNA, the CDR3 is TGTGCCAGCAGTCCGTGGCGGGACAGGCGAAACTATGGCTACACCTTC. This gives the protein CASSPWRDRRNYGYTF.

This clonotype was found many times. The chain has TRBV12-3 or TRBV12-4 and TRBJ1-1; D not resolved. The V end was cut by 4 bases, the J end by 1 base, with 7 bases between. This CDR3 is 13 amino acids long. CDR3 in amino acids: CASSWVQNTEAFF. The CDR3 nucleotides are TGTGCCAGCAGTTGGGTACAGAACACTGAAGCTTTCTTT.

This chain joins TRBV4-2 and TRBJ2-7; D possibly corresponds to TRBD2 (5 bases). This CDR3 is 17 amino acids long. Trimming stripped 4 bases from V and 3 bases from J, with 22 bases between. Looked up from germline, CDR1 is LGHNA and CDR2 is YNFKEQ. CDR3 DNA: TGTGCCAGCAGCCTTTCCGCTGAGGGAGTACCTAACTACGAGCAGTACTTC. Translating it yields CASSLSAEGVPNYEQYF.

This clonotype was seen a few times. This chain connects TRBV28 to TRBJ2-7; 7 bases map to TRBD1. CDR3 length equals 13 residues. Germline assignment: CDR1 MDHEN and CDR2 SYDVKM. J lost 7 bases, V lost 7 bases, and 10 bases had no gene match. For the CDR3, the DNA is TGTGCCAGCATGGTGGGGACAGTGGGAGAGCAGTACTTC. Residues: CASMVGTVGEQYF.

This clonotype was recorded at least ten times. J is TRBJ2-1 and V is TRBV12-3 or TRBV12-4; 9 bases are a match to TRBD1. The CDR3 contains 15 residues. Unmatched junction bases numbered 5, after V lost 0 bases and J lost 8 bases. The CDR3 protein is CASSLAGTGSDEQFF. CDR3 nucleotide sequence: TGTGCCAGCAGTTTAGCTGGGACAGGGTCGGATGAGCAGTTCTTC.

This clonotype was observed many times. The chain combines TRBV27 with TRBJ2-7, with TRBD2 matching over 12 bases. Trimming cost V 4 bases and J 1 base; bases outside gene matches: 2. From germline, CDR1 is MNHEY and CDR2 SMNVEV (reference sequence). This CDR3 comprises 15 residues. The CDR3 DNA is TGTGCCAGCAGTTCTACTAGCGGGAGGTCCTACGAGCAGTACTTC. This sequence encodes CASSSTSGRSYEQYF.

The genes are TRBV9 and TRBJ2-1, with TRBD2 identical over 11 bases. Germline trimming cut 4 bases from V and 0 bases from J; bases unmatched to any gene: 6. The CDR3 loop spans 17 amino acids. Looked up from germline, CDR1 is SGDLS and CDR2 is YYNGEE. CDR3: CASSPTSGSFSYNEQFF. The CDR3, as DNA: TGTGCCAGCAGCCCTACTAGCGGGAGCTTCTCCTACAATGAGCAGTTCTTC.

This chain connects TRBV11-1 to TRBJ2-1; TRBD2 agrees at 10 bases. Losses at the gene ends were 2 bases for V and 8 bases for J; bases not matched to a gene: 15. The CDR3 totals 18 residues. The germline V gene encodes CDR1 SGHAT and CDR2 FQDESV (reference sequence). CDR3 sequence reads: CASSLYFWASGSGDEQFF. CDR3 nucleotide sequence: TGTGCCAGCAGCTTATATTTCTGGGCTAGCGGGAGCGGGGATGAGCAGTTCTTC. The full variable domain, with the rest looked up from reference TRBV11-1 and TRBJ2-1, is EAEVAQSPRYKITEKSQAVAFWCDPISGHATLYWYRQILGQGPELLVQFQDESVVDDSQLPKDRFSAERLKGVDSTLKIQPAELGDSAMYLCASSLYFWASGSGDEQFFGPGTRLTVL.

The rearrangement links TRBV6-5 to TRBJ2-7; the D gene is possibly TRBD1 (5 bases). V gave up 4 bases and J gave up 2 bases, with 12 bases separating them. Germline loops: CDR1 MNHEY, CDR2 SVGAGI. This CDR3 contains 14 residues. The CDR3, as DNA: TGTGCCAGCAGTTGGAGACAGTATACCTACGAGCAGTACTTC. Its protein is CASSWRQYTYEQYF.

This clonotype was observed many times. V gene TRBV20-1 combines with J gene TRBJ2-7; D perhaps matches TRBD2 (5 bases). Trimming took off 3 bases at V and 4 bases at J, with 13 bases between the two ends. CDR1 is DFQATT and CDR2 is SNEGSKA in the germline V gene (reference sequence). The CDR3 spans 13 residues. The CDR3 DNA reads TGCAGTGCTAGTCGGCGGGCCGTTTACGAGCAGTACTTC. Its translation is CSASRRAVYEQYF.

This clonotype was seen more than once but under ten times. The rearrangement links TRBV20-1 to TRBJ2-3; 14 nucleotides match TRBD2. The germline CDR1 and CDR2 sequences are DFQATT and SNEGSKA (reference sequence). V was clipped by 3 bases and J by 5 bases; unmatched bases: 4. This CDR3 region has 15 residues. In DNA form, the CDR3 reads TGCAGTGCTAGGACTAGCGGGAGGGTAGGAGATACGCAGTATTTT. The encoded protein is CSARTSGRVGDTQYF.

This clonotype has just a few counts. The chain recombines TRBV3-1 with TRBJ2-7; D not certain. The CDR3 spans 12 residues. Germline-derived CDR1 and CDR2 are LGHDT and YNNKEL (reference sequence). The ends were cut back, 6 bases at V and 3 bases at J, with 9 bases in the middle. The CDR3 spells CASSNGFYEQYF. The CDR3 DNA sequence: TGTGCCAGCAGTAACGGATTCTACGAGCAGTACTTC.